This is a list of T cell receptor beta chains from one sample in a study of OX40 agonist ivuxolimab in advanced cancers. The data were produced by immunoSEQ multiplex PCR, yet TCRdb's version contains in-frame clones alone and is incomplete. The sample includes approximately 50,000 clones, around nine tenths of them seen just once. The source was CD4+ or CD8+ T cells sorted from blood, collected in a trial of the OX40 agonist ivuxolimab. These receptors were obtained from an adult with an advanced solid tumor such as melanoma, head and neck, liver or kidney cancer. CDR3s include the opening cysteine and the closing phenylalanine or tryptophan. The D gene is left open where the match is weak. The listing skips clone size in some rows; elsewhere it reads once, few, many or a size class.

cdr3_length,v_call,d_call,j_call,clone_size,cdr3_nt,cdr3_aa
13,TRBV11-2,.,TRBJ2-5,.,TGTGCCAGCAGCCCATTGGACCAAGAGACCCAGTACTTC,CASSPLDQETQYF
13,TRBV19,.,TRBJ1-2,.,TGTGCCAGTAGCCCCCGCACTGCTGATGACTACACCTTC,CASSPRTADDYTF
14,TRBV30,.,TRBJ2-7,.,TGTGCCTGGAGTGTGTTTCGGGGGCCATACGAGCAGTACTTC,CAWSVFRGPYEQYF
14,TRBV16,.,TRBJ1-1,few,TGTGCCAGCAGCCAATCTGGAAGAAACACTGAAGCTTTCTTT,CASSQSGRNTEAFF
12,TRBV7-2,.,TRBJ2-7,.,TGTGCCAGCAGCTTAGCGAGGAACGAGCAGTACTTC,CASSLARNEQYF
14,TRBV7-9,.,TRBJ2-3,once,TGTGCCAGCAGCGATGGGGAAAACACAGATACGCAGTATTTT,CASSDGENTDTQYF
13,TRBV7-9,.,TRBJ1-1,.,TGTGCCAGCAGCTTTGGGGTGGACACTGAAGCTTTCTTT,CASSFGVDTEAFF
11,TRBV20-1,.,TRBJ1-1,.,TGCAGTGCTACAGTAAACACTGAAGCTTTCTTT,CSATVNTEAFF
13,TRBV28,.,TRBJ1-1,.,TGTGCCAGTGAGGGGATTCGGAACACTGAAGCTTTCTTT,CASEGIRNTEAFF
13,TRBV5-1,.,TRBJ2-7,.,TGCGCCAGCAGCCCCGACGCCTACCTCGGGCAGTACTTC,CASSPDAYLGQYF